The 25 T cell receptor beta chains below all came from one sample that was sequenced in a study of response to subunit inactivated influenza vaccine. TCRdb called the RT-PCR reads again in MiXCR, with one record for every CDR3 protein. The sample lists more than 700,000 distinct CDR3 sequences; approximately 22% were seen once. Sequencing used PBMCs from blood, obtained about 5 days after vaccination. The receptors come from a man aged 45-65 years who received an inactivated influenza vaccine.

This clonotype turned up a few times. This chain links TRBV5-1 with TRBJ2-7; 8 bases align to TRBD1. V dropped 0 bases and J dropped 5; count of bases not matched to a gene: 7. Germline CDR1 is SGHRS and CDR2 is YFSETQ. The CDR3 length is 15 residues. CDR3 nucleotide sequence: TGCGCCAGCAGCTTGGCCGGACAGGGTGTCGACGAGCAGTACTTC. Encoded protein: CASSLAGQGVDEQYF.

CDR3 protein: CASVRGTEAFF. CDR3 coding DNA: TGTGCCAGCGTCAGGGGCACTGAAGCTTTCTTT. The chain couples TRBV25-1 to TRBJ1-1, with D possibly being TRBD1 (6 bases). CDR3 size: 11 residues. The V end was cut by 8 bases, the J end by 4 bases, with 8 bases between. Germline CDR1 and CDR2: MGHDK and SYGVNS.

This clonotype has a handful of counts. The chain has TRBV7-8 and TRBJ2-5; possibly TRBD1 for D (6 bases). V was clipped by 7 bases and J by 3 bases, with 15 bases between them. The CDR3 runs to 14 residues. CDR1 SGHVS and CDR2 FQNEAQ come from the germline V gene. CDR3 sequence: CASTSGHKKETQYF. The CDR3 nucleotides are TGTGCCAGCACATCGGGACACAAGAAAGAGACCCAGTACTTC.

In its sample, this clonotype was seen a few times. The chain carries TRBV6-1 and TRBJ1-1; D gene unclear. Trimming left V 5 bases short and J 0 bases short, with 22 bases between. Germline-derived CDR1 and CDR2 are MNHNS and SASEGT. CDR3 length: 18 residues. The CDR3 DNA follows: TGTGCCAGCAGTCCCGACCACTCCCAACAGATTATGAACACTGAAGCTTTCTTT. As protein: CASSPDHSQQIMNTEAFF.

This clonotype has a handful of counts. The J gene is TRBJ2-1, the V gene TRBV20-1, with D possibly TRBD2 on 7 matching bases. This CDR3 has 14 residues. From germline, CDR1 is DFQATT and CDR2 SNEGSKA (reference sequence). V gave up 6 bases and J gave up 10 bases, with 22 bases separating them. DNA for the CDR3: TGCAGTGCGGCCGGGACTACCGTCACAGGGGAGCAGTTCTTC. It is translated as CSAAGTTVTGEQFF.

The sample holds one count of this clonotype. J is TRBJ2-1 and V is TRBV20-1, with 12 bases identical to TRBD2. Germline lookup yields CDR1 DFQATT and CDR2 SNEGSKA (reference sequence). The CDR3 has 16 amino acids. Losses at the gene ends were 2 bases for V and 6 bases for J; bases not matched to a gene: 8. The CDR3, as DNA: TGCAGTGCTAGAACTAGCGGGAGGAATTACGGCAATGAGCAGTTCTTC. Translating gives CSARTSGRNYGNEQFF.

This chain joins TRBV25-1 and TRBJ2-7; TRBD1 agrees at 9 bases. The CDR3 spans 15 residues. The ends lost 4 bases at V and 7 bases at J; junction bases unmatched: 11. The germline V gene has CDR1 MGHDK and CDR2 SYGVNS. The CDR3 nucleotides are TGTGCCAGCAGTGGTCACAGGGGGCCTTTTGAGGAGCAGTACTTC. Translation: CASSGHRGPFEEQYF.

The V gene is TRBV6-1, the J gene TRBJ1-4; 10 nucleotides line up with TRBD1. V gave up 5 bases and J gave up 8 bases; unmatched junction bases: 8. CDR3 length: 15 amino acids. Per the germline V gene, CDR1 is MNHNS and CDR2 is SASEGT. DNA for the CDR3: TGTGCCAGCAGTACCTACGACAGGGGGCGGGAAAAACTGTTTTTT. Translated, it gives CASSTYDRGREKLFF.

In its sample, this clonotype was seen many times. The chain joins TRBV5-5 to TRBJ1-1; possibly TRBD1 for D (6 bases). The CDR3 contains 16 residues. CDR1 SGHKS and CDR2 YYEKEE come from the germline V gene (reference sequence). V was shortened by 1 base and J by 2 bases, with 15 bases between the two germline ends. The CDR3 DNA reads TGTGCCAGCAGCTTGTTTTCAGGGGTCAGAAACACTGAAGCTTTCTTT. This encodes CASSLFSGVRNTEAFF. The complete variable domain, with remaining parts taken from reference TRBV5-5 and TRBJ1-1, reads DAGVTQSPTHLIKTRGQQVTLRCSPISGHKSVSWYQQVLGQGPQFIFQYYEKEERGRGNFPDRFSARQFPNYSSELNVNALLLGDSALYLCASSLFSGVRNTEAFFGQGTRLTVV.

The chain has TRBV12-3 or TRBV12-4 and TRBJ2-1; 9 bases are shared with TRBD2. V shed 6 bases and J 4 bases; nucleotides not matched to a gene: 10. This CDR3 has 16 amino acids. The CDR3, as DNA: TGTGCCAGCAGCATTCCGGGACTAGCTCCGTACAATGAGCAGTTCTTC. Its translation is CASSIPGLAPYNEQFF.

This clonotype was seen only a few times. The V call is TRBV7-9, the J call TRBJ1-1; no reliable D call. V was shortened by 4 bases and J by 8 bases, with 14 bases between the two germline ends. CDR1 is SEHNR and CDR2 is FQNEAQ in the germline V gene (reference sequence). The CDR3 is made up of 13 amino acids. This CDR3 is CASSSQVGREAFF. CDR3 nucleotides: TGTGCCAGCAGCTCCCAGGTGGGCAGGGAAGCTTTCTTT.

This clonotype was detected a few times. The chain has TRBV7-9 and TRBJ1-3; the D gene is possibly TRBD1 (6 bases). CDR3 length equals 15 residues. Germline CDR1 and CDR2: SEHNR and FQNEAQ (reference sequence). V shed 2 bases and J shed 3 bases, with 11 bases lying between them. The chain's CDR3 is CASSLRTVRGNTIYF. The CDR3 DNA reads TGTGCCAGCAGCTTAAGGACAGTACGTGGAAACACCATATATTTT.

In its sample, this clonotype was seen a few times. The rearrangement uses TRBV9 and TRBJ2-2, with 11 bases fitting TRBD2. This CDR3 is 17 amino acids long. Losses at the gene ends were 4 bases for V and 1 base for J; bases not matched to a gene: 6. CDR1 and CDR2 (germline): SGDLS, YYNGEE. CDR3 coding DNA: TGTGCCAGCAGCCTCCACGGGACTAGCGGGAACACCGGGGAGCTGTTTTTT. This gives the protein CASSLHGTSGNTGELFF.

CDR3 region: CASSREGGNNSPLHF. The CDR3 DNA sequence: TGCGCCAGCAGCCGTGAGGGGGGTAATAATTCACCCCTCCACTTT. The chain uses TRBV4-1 and TRBJ1-6; D is perhaps TRBD1 (6 bases). The CDR3 spans 15 residues. Germline values: CDR1 MGHRA, CDR2 YSYEKL. V was cut by 4 bases and J by 5 bases, with 12 bases left in between.

V is TRBV20-1 and J is TRBJ1-1, with a tentative D call TRBD1 (5 bases). The CDR3 runs 18 residues. V shed 5 bases and J shed 0 bases, with 25 bases lying between them. Germline-derived CDR1 and CDR2 are DFQATT and SNEGSKA (reference sequence). DNA of the CDR3: TGCAGTGCTCCCGGGACTGCAGGCTTTCGCCCGCTGAACACTGAAGCTTTCTTT. It translates to CSAPGTAGFRPLNTEAFF.

This clonotype showed up just a few times. The V gene is TRBV20-1, the J gene TRBJ1-1; TRBD1 is a possible D gene (5 bases). The V end was cut by 0 bases, the J end by 4 bases, with 12 bases between. CDR3 length: 14 amino acids. CDR1 and CDR2 from the germline V gene are DFQATT and SNEGSKA (reference sequence). Here the CDR3 DNA reads TGCAGTGCTAGAGAGCTGGGACCGGGCACTGAAGCTTTCTTT. This encodes CSARELGPGTEAFF.

This clonotype has a handful of counts. The V and J genes are TRBV5-4 and TRBJ2-7; 7 bases map to TRBD2. CDR1 is SGHNT and CDR2 is YYREEE in the germline V gene (reference sequence). CDR3 length: 14 residues. V trimming: 2 bases; J trimming: 7 bases; junction bases outside the gene matches: 9. For the CDR3, the DNA is TGTGCCAGCAGCTTCCTCGCTAACGGGGGGGAGCAGTACTTC. It specifies CASSFLANGGEQYF.

The chain recombines TRBV12-3 or TRBV12-4 with TRBJ1-6; D uncertain. The CDR3 has 13 residues. Trimming removed 6 bases at V and 7 bases at J, with 10 bases between. The CDR3 spells CASSTQLNSPLHF. DNA of the CDR3: TGTGCCAGCAGCACCCAACTGAATTCACCCCTCCACTTT.

This clonotype was observed a handful of times. The rearrangement joins TRBV20-1 to TRBJ2-3, with a tentative D call TRBD2 (6 bases). Germline V gene lookup returns CDR1 DFQATT and CDR2 SNEGSKA (reference sequence). The CDR3 totals 15 residues. V gave up 0 bases and J gave up 3 bases, with 13 bases separating them. The CDR3 region is CSARDLRGLTDTQYF. The CDR3 DNA reads as TGCAGTGCTAGAGATTTGCGGGGCCTTACAGATACGCAGTATTTT.

This chain joins TRBV21-1 and TRBJ2-3; the table's D call, TRBD2, was not checked against the DNA. TRBV21-1 constitutes a pseudogene. The CDR3 has 15 residues. The CDR3 nucleotides are TGTGCCAGCAGCAAAAGTGGCGGGGGGGCCGTTACGCAGTATTTT. The encoded protein is CASSKSGGGAVTQYF.

This chain joins TRBV11-2 and TRBJ2-1, with 14 bases lining up with TRBD2. V was clipped by 5 bases and J by 9 bases; unmatched bases: 15. The CDR3 sequence is 18 residues long. Germline V gene data show CDR1 as SGHAT and CDR2 as FQNNGV. Here the CDR3 reads CASSRGTSGRRRGGEQFF. The CDR3 nucleotides read TGTGCCAGCAGCAGAGGGACTAGCGGGAGACGTAGAGGTGGTGAGCAGTTCTTC.

This clonotype was counted a few times. The CDR3 DNA follows: TGCAGTGCCCGGACTAGTATATACAATGAGCAGTTCTTC. The encoded protein is CSARTSIYNEQFF. The gene calls are TRBV20-1 and TRBJ2-1; 7 nucleotides line up with TRBD2. Germline loops: CDR1 DFQATT, CDR2 SNEGSKA (reference sequence). The V gene end was trimmed by 6 bases and the J gene end by 4 bases; junction bases not matched to a gene: 6. CDR3 length equals 13 residues.

The rearrangement links TRBV6-1 to TRBJ2-4; perhaps D is TRBD1 or TRBD2 (5 bases each). Deletions cut 6 bases from V and 3 bases from J, with 18 bases between. The CDR3 has 16 residues. Per the germline V gene, CDR1 is MNHNS and CDR2 is SASEGT. The CDR3 DNA follows: TGTGCCAGCAGGGGGCACGAGGTAGAGGGCAAAAACATTCAGTACTTC. The encoded protein is CASRGHEVEGKNIQYF.

The V call is TRBV4-2, the J call TRBJ2-5; 7 bases match TRBD1. CDR1 LGHNA and CDR2 YNFKEQ come from the germline V gene. The CDR3 runs to 15 residues. J lost 5 bases, V lost 2 bases, and 8 bases had no gene match. The CDR3 region has the DNA TGTGCCAGCAGCCAACTGAACAGGGGTCGGGAGACCCAGTACTTC. It specifies CASSQLNRGRETQYF.

This rearrangement joins TRBV20-1 to TRBJ2-7; D is uncertain. CDR3 length: 12 amino acids. Germline V CDR1 and CDR2: DFQATT, SNEGSKA (reference sequence). V was cut by 5 bases and J by 2 bases, with 10 bases left in between. The CDR3 is CSARVQTYEQYF. The CDR3 region has the DNA TGCAGTGCTCGAGTTCAGACCTACGAGCAGTACTTC.